The clone carrying this TCR beta chain was observed many times. What it recognizes is unknown. A single record per CDR3 protein comes from TCRdb applying MiXCR to the 5' RACE reads. The table has some 600,000 distinct CDR3 sequences, about 15% seen once. This sample is part of a study of T cells after yellow fever vaccination. Study outcomes and limitations: Within FACS-sorted repertoires, abundant clonotypes contaminating from the bulk population could be present.

The sample here was PBMCs, taken about 5 days after the first yellow fever vaccination. The origin of this receptor is a man between 18 and 35 years old who received the YFV17D yellow fever vaccine.

This CDR3 reads CASSQDNTEAFF. The CDR3 DNA follows: TGCGCCAGCAGCCAAGATAACACTGAAGCTTTCTTT. The V call is TRBV4-1, the J call TRBJ1-1; D gene ambiguous. The CDR3 covers 12 residues. Germline V gene lookup returns CDR1 MGHRA and CDR2 YSYEKL. The V gene lost 0 bases and the J gene lost 2 bases, with 1 base spanning the gap.